This TCR beta chain was documented in a study of regulatory T cells in long-lasting Graves disease. Building the TCR beta libraries relied on iRepertoire HTBI primers, and CDR3 regions underwent Arm-PCR. MiXCR, run by TCRdb on the multiplex PCR reads, gives a single entry per CDR3 protein. Here the sample spans about 540,000 distinct CDR3 sequences, approximately 13% being singletons. This CDR3 contains 17 residues. V gave up 5 bases and J gave up 6 bases; unmatched junction bases: 14. Looked up from germline, CDR1 is KGHDR and CDR2 is SFDVKD. This clonotype has only a few counts. As for time point: newly diagnosed GD, antithyroid drugs for less than 3 months. TCR sequences were obtained from RNA taken from PBMCs. The same data also went into a second study, on T cells in Graves' hyperthyroidism and ophthalmopathy. That source adds: A first-round RT-PCR of the TCR CDR3 used the HTBI primer set.

The chain is built from TRBV24-1 and TRBJ1-5, with 8 bases identical to TRBD1. The TCR comes from a man in his thirties or forties with Graves disease. Sample: peripheral blood mononuclear cells (PBMCs), taken at new diagnosis, from a patient treated with antithyroid drugs. CDR3 in amino acids: CATSGGQGVRSSQPQHF. The CDR3 DNA sequence: TGTGCCACCAGTGGTGGACAGGGAGTAAGGTCGAGTCAGCCCCAGCATTTT.